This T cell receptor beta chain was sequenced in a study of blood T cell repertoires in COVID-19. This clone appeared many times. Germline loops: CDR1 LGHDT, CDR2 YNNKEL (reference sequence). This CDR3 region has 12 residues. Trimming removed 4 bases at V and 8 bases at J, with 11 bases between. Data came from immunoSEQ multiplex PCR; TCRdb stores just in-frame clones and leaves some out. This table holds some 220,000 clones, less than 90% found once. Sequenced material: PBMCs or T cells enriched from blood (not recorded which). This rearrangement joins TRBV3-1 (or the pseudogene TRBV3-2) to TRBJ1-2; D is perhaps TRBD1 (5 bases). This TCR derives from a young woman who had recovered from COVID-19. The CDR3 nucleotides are TGTGCCAGCAGCCCCTCAACAGGCGGCTACACCTTC. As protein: CASSPSTGGYTF.